The subject of this entry is one TCR beta chain. This sample stems from a study of T-cell memory formation after mild COVID-19. Study-level background: Most TCR clusters belonged to a single donor.

The authors produced TCR alpha and TCR beta cDNA libraries with sample barcodes and UMIs by 5'RACE using constant-segment primers. Using its own MiXCR run on the 5' RACE reads, TCRdb lists one record per CDR3 protein. Of roughly 550,000 distinct CDR3 sequences listed, roughly 20% are singletons. Sequenced sample: PBMCs or a T cell subset sorted from them (not recorded which). This TCR was recovered from an adult woman who had mild COVID-19 (a few samples of this study predate the infection). Cell type and time point are not known.

The chain's CDR3 is CASSRRNQPQHF. In nucleotides, the CDR3 is TGTGCCAGTAGCAGGAGAAATCAGCCCCAGCATTTT. The gene calls are TRBV19 and TRBJ1-5; D is unclear. The CDR3 contains 12 residues. Per the germline V gene, CDR1 is LNHDA and CDR2 is SQIVND (reference sequence). Trimming took off 6 bases at V and 4 bases at J, with 7 bases between the two ends.